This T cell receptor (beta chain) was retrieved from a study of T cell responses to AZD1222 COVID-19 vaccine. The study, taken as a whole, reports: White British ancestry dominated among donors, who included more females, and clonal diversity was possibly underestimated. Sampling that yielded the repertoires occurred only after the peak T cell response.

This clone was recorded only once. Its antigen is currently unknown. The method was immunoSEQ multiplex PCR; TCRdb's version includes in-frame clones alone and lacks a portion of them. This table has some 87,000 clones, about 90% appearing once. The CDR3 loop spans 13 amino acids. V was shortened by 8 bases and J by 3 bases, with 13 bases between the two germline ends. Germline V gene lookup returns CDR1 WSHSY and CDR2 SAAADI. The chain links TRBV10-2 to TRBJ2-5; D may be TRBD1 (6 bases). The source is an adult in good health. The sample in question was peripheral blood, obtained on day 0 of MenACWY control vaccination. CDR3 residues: CASAPGVKETQYF. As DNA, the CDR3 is TGCGCCAGCGCACCAGGGGTAAAAGAGACCCAGTACTTC.